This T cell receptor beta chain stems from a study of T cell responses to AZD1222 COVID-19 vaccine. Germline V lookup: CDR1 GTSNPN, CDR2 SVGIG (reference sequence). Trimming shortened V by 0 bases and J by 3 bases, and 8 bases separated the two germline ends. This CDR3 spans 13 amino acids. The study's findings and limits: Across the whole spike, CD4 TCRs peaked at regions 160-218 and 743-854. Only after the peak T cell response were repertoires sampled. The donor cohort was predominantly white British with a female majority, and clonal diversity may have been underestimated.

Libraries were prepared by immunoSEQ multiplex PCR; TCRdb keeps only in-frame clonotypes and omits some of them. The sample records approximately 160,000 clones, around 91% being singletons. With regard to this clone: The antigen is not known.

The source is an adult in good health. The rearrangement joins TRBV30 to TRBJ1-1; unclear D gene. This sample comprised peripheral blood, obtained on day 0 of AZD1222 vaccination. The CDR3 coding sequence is TGTGCCTGGAGTGTACGGCGGCACACTGAAGCTTTCTTT. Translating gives CAWSVRRHTEAFF. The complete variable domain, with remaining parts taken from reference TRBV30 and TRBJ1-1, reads SQTIHQWPATLVQPVGSPLSLECTVEGTSNPNLYWYRQAAGRGLQLLFYSVGIGQISSEVPQNLSASRPQDRQFILSSKKLLLSDSGFYLCAWSVRRHTEAFFGQGTRLTVV.